These T cell receptor beta chains were read from a single sample in a study of blood T cell repertoires in COVID-19. Sequencing used immunoSEQ multiplex PCR; TCRdb keeps in-frame clones, though not all of them. The sample lists tens of thousands of clones; 70% to 90% were seen once. Specimen: peripheral blood. Source of these receptors: a woman aged 80 or over with acute or convalescent COVID-19. The CDR3 runs from the conserved cysteine through the conserved F or W. A D gene is named only where the DNA matches it firmly. Clone size is given for some rows only: seen once, a few or many times, or a class if the clone is expanded.

TRBV5-4,TRBD1,-,TRBJ2-1,CASSLTGTGVYNEQFF,TGTGCCAGCAGCTTAACCGGGACAGGAGTCTACAATGAGCAGTTCTTC
TRBV19,-,-,TRBJ1-1,CASIGTVDEAFF,TGTGCCAGTATTGGTACAGTAGATGAAGCTTTCTTT
TRBV9,TRBD2,-,TRBJ2-3,CASSAKWGGLNTDTQYF,TGTGCCAGCAGCGCCAAGTGGGGGGGACTTAATACAGATACGCAGTATTTT
TRBV7-9,TRBD2,-,TRBJ2-5,CASSFSSGIGQETQYF,TGTGCCAGCAGCTTTTCTAGCGGGATAGGGCAAGAGACCCAGTACTTC
TRBV28,-,few,TRBJ1-2,CASSPDEGTLYGYTF,TGTGCCAGCAGTCCAGATGAGGGGACACTCTATGGCTACACCTTC
TRBV7-8,-,-,TRBJ1-6,CASSRGLERLSYNSPLHF,TGTGCCAGCAGCCGTGGACTGGAACGTCTCTCCTATAATTCACCCCTCCACTTT
TRBV7-3,TRBD1,-,TRBJ2-1,CASSLIRTGVNEQFF,TGTGCCAGCAGCCTAATTAGGACAGGCGTGAATGAGCAGTTCTTC
TRBV3-1/TRBV3-2,-,-,TRBJ1-1,CASRKQGQNTEAFF,TGTGCCAGCAGGAAACAGGGACAGAACACTGAAGCTTTCTTT
TRBV30,-,-,TRBJ1-2,CAWSGGSQNYGYTF,TGTGCCTGGAGCGGGGGGTCACAGAACTATGGCTACACCTTC
TRBV5-1,-,-,TRBJ2-3,CASTLRGDGTDTQYF,TGCGCCAGCACCCTCAGGGGAGACGGCACAGATACGCAGTATTTT
TRBV7-3,TRBD2,-,TRBJ2-1,CASSLLAGAVNEQFF,TGTGCCAGCAGCTTACTCGCGGGAGCGGTCAATGAGCAGTTCTTC
TRBV7-7,-,-,TRBJ2-3,CASSLDGSGTDTQYF,TGTGCTAGCAGCTTAGACGGGAGTGGCACAGATACGCAGTATTTT
TRBV7-3,TRBD2,-,TRBJ2-1,CASSLIAGGRGEQFF,TGTGCCAGCAGCTTAATAGCGGGAGGCCGGGGTGAGCAGTTCTTC
TRBV3-1/TRBV3-2,-,-,TRBJ1-2,CASSPLTGGNYGYTF,TGTGCCAGCAGCCCCCTCACGGGGGGTAACTATGGCTACACCTTC
TRBV9,TRBD2,-,TRBJ2-3,CASSYRLAGPEVTQYF,TGTGCCAGCAGCTACAGACTAGCGGGACCCGAGGTTACGCAGTATTTT
TRBV5-6,-,-,TRBJ2-7,CASSLAGLGAQDEQYF,TGTGCCAGCAGCTTGGCGGGGCTGGGGGCCCAAGACGAGCAGTACTTC
TRBV2,-,-,TRBJ1-4,CASSESGVNEKLFF,TGTGCCAGCAGTGAAAGCGGGGTTAATGAAAAACTGTTTTTT
TRBV2,-,-,TRBJ1-1,CASSAGMNTEAFF,TGTGCCAGCAGCGCAGGGATGAACACTGAAGCTTTCTTT
TRBV11-3,-,-,TRBJ2-5,CASSTPGEQRETQYF,TGTGCCAGCAGCACCCCTGGGGAGCAGAGGGAGACCCAGTACTTC
TRBV7-9,-,-,TRBJ2-7,CASSSNPSGSEQYF,TGTGCCAGCAGCTCCAACCCCTCGGGAAGCGAGCAGTACTTC
TRBV7-7,TRBD2,-,TRBJ2-1,CASSHLGLAGRVSSYNEQFF,TGTGCTAGCAGCCATCTCGGACTAGCGGGACGAGTTAGCTCCTACAATGAGCAGTTCTTC
TRBV10-3,-,-,TRBJ2-5,CAISAAGQETQYF,TGTGCCATCAGTGCTGCGGGCCAAGAGACCCAGTACTTC
TRBV25-1,-,-,TRBJ2-1,CASSESGVAYNEQFF,TGTGCCAGCAGTGAATCGGGGGTCGCCTACAATGAGCAGTTCTTC
TRBV19,TRBD2,-,TRBJ2-3,CASSIGTSGGSDTQYF,TGTGCCAGTAGTATAGGTACTAGCGGGGGCTCAGATACGCAGTATTTT
TRBV7-3,-,-,TRBJ2-3,CASSPGPRARGSDTQYF,TGTGCCAGCAGCCCCGGGCCCCGGGCCCGAGGGTCAGATACGCAGTATTTT
TRBV3-1/TRBV3-2,TRBD2,-,TRBJ2-1,CASSQEGLGLAEQFF,TGTGCCAGCAGCCAAGAGGGTTTGGGACTAGCGGAGCAGTTCTTC
TRBV29-1,TRBD2,-,TRBJ2-3,CSVARGGARDSTDTQYF,TGCAGCGTTGCCCGGGGGGGGGCGCGGGATAGCACAGATACGCAGTATTTT
TRBV3-1/TRBV3-2,-,-,TRBJ2-2,CASSQRGTGELFF,TGTGCCAGCAGCCAAAGGGGGACCGGGGAGCTGTTTTTT
TRBV27,-,-,TRBJ1-5,CASSLFEGNQPQHF,TGTGCCAGCAGTTTATTTGAGGGCAATCAGCCCCAGCATTTT
TRBV29-1,-,-,TRBJ1-1,CSVEGLTAEAFF,TGCAGCGTAGAGGGACTAACGGCTGAAGCTTTCTTT
TRBV5-1,-,-,TRBJ2-2,CASSLDLTGRILTGELFF,TGCGCCAGCAGCTTGGACCTAACTGGGCGTATTTTAACCGGGGAGCTGTTTTTT
TRBV7-2,-,-,TRBJ2-1,CASSLDGRRSYNEQFF,TGTGCCAGCAGCTTAGACGGGAGAAGGTCATACAATGAGCAGTTCTTC
TRBV14,TRBD1,-,TRBJ2-7,CASSQGQGAIYEQYF,TGTGCCAGCAGCCAAGGACAGGGGGCTATCTACGAGCAGTACTTC
TRBV3-1/TRBV3-2,TRBD2,once,TRBJ2-3,CASSQEEAGGPLSTDTQYF,TGTGCCAGCAGCCAAGAAGAAGCGGGGGGGCCTCTTAGCACAGATACGCAGTATTTT
TRBV18,-,-,TRBJ2-5,CASSRDPRETQYF,TGTGCCAGCTCACGAGACCCCAGGGAGACCCAGTACTTC
TRBV19,TRBD1,-,TRBJ1-1,CASTITRGQGVARGAFF,TGTGCCAGTACCATCACGCGCGGACAGGGAGTAGCCAGGGGAGCTTTCTTT
TRBV13,TRBD1,-,TRBJ2-5,CASSSRGDRGRQETQYF,TGTGCCAGCAGCTCAAGAGGGGACAGGGGGCGTCAAGAGACCCAGTACTTC
TRBV11-3,TRBD1,-,TRBJ2-2,CASSGSGTDNGGELFF,TGTGCCAGCAGCGGGTCCGGGACAGACAATGGTGGGGAGCTGTTTTTT
TRBV9,TRBD2,once,TRBJ2-3,CASSVSSGRTDTQYF,TGTGCCAGCAGCGTAAGTAGCGGGAGGACAGATACGCAGTATTTT
TRBV27,-,few,TRBJ1-1,CASTLKGTGGLRDEAFF,TGTGCCAGCACCTTAAAGGGTACGGGGGGTCTCCGCGATGAAGCTTTCTTT
TRBV7-9,-,-,TRBJ2-2,CATPVHPFGETGELFF,TGTGCCACCCCCGTTCATCCCTTCGGGGAAACCGGGGAGCTGTTTTTT
TRBV9,TRBD2,few,TRBJ2-2,CASSPAGANTGELFF,TGTGCCAGCAGCCCAGCGGGGGCGAACACCGGGGAGCTGTTTTTT
TRBV6-5,TRBD1,-,TRBJ1-1,CASRAGTANTEAFF,TGTGCCAGCCGAGCCGGGACAGCTAACACTGAAGCTTTCTTT
TRBV6-5,-,-,TRBJ2-5,CASSRGLETQYF,TGTGCCAGCAGCCGTGGCCTGGAGACCCAGTACTTC
TRBV19,-,-,TRBJ1-5,CASSPETAGNNQPQHF,TGTGCCAGTAGTCCAGAAACGGCAGGGAACAATCAGCCCCAGCATTTT
TRBV7-8,TRBD1,-,TRBJ1-5,CASSPHRDRGRVQPQHF,TGTGCCAGCAGCCCACACCGGGACAGGGGACGGGTACAGCCCCAGCATTTT
TRBV6-6,TRBD1,once,TRBJ1-3,CASSYSSGTGGNTIYF,TGTGCCAGCAGTTACTCGAGTGGGACAGGTGGAAACACCATATATTTT
TRBV13,-,once,TRBJ1-3,CASSLEGLGNTIYF,TGTGCCAGCAGCTTAGAGGGGTTGGGAAACACCATATATTTT
TRBV6-5,TRBD1,-,TRBJ2-7,CASSRDRSTYEQYF,TGTGCCAGCAGTCGGGACAGGTCCACCTACGAGCAGTACTTC
TRBV19,-,-,TRBJ2-7,CASSIFLSGPYEQYF,TGTGCCAGTAGTATATTTTTGAGCGGGCCCTACGAGCAGTACTTC